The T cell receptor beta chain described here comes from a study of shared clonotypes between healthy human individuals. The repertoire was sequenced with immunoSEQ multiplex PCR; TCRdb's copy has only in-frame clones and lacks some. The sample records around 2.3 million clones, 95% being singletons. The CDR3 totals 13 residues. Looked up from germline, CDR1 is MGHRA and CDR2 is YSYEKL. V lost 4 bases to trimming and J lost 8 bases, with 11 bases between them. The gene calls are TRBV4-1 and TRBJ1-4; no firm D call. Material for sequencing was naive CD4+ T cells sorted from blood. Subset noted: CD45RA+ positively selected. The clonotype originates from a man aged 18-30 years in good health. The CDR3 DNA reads TGCGCCAGCAGCCGCCTTCTTAGGGAAAAACTGTTTTTT. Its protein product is CASSRLLREKLFF.